This T cell receptor (beta chain) emerged from a study of T-cell memory formation after mild COVID-19. Study-level background: Across donors, TCR clusters were largely donor specific.

TCRdb reprocessed the 5' RACE reads via MiXCR and lists one record per CDR3 protein. The sample carries some 190,000 distinct CDR3 sequences, approximately 16% recorded once. Study-wide findings and caveats: Contracting CD4+ clones were located mainly in CM and EM, and CD8+ clones in EMRA. That cross-reactive memory joined was suggested by some responding clones appearing in pre-infection memory.

Details on this clonotype: As yet, its antigen is unknown.

The V gene end was trimmed by 6 bases and the J gene end by 3 bases; junction bases not matched to a gene: 12. CDR3 size: 17 residues. Germline CDR1 and CDR2: DFQATT and SNEGSKA (reference sequence). The V and J genes are TRBV20-1 and TRBJ2-3, with TRBD2 matching 13 bases. This clonotype originated in an adult woman who had mild COVID-19 (a few samples of this study predate the infection). Cell type and time point are not known. Sequencing used PBMCs or a T cell subset sorted from them (not recorded which). The CDR3 spells CSAGIRTSGSMTDTQYF. CDR3 nucleotides: TGCAGTGCAGGGATCCGGACTAGCGGGAGTATGACAGATACGCAGTATTTT.